These T cell receptor beta chains were read from a single sample in a study of cytomegalovirus exposure and HLA in healthy donors. Profiled with immunoSEQ multiplex PCR; TCRdb holds only in-frame clones, not every one. The sample includes 250,000 to 350,000 clones, approximately 88% seen only once; the top ten take around 0.88%. Sequencing input: PBMCs. These TCRs come from a man in his thirties or forties in good health and CMV-seronegative. The CDR3 runs from the conserved cysteine through the conserved F or W. The D gene is left open where the match is weak.

cdr3_nt cdr3_aa j_call d_call v_call
TGCGCCAGCAGCTTGGCCGTCTTAGCGGGGGCGGGGAAAGAGACCCAGTACTTC CASSLAVLAGAGKETQYF TRBJ2-5 TRBD2 TRBV5-1
TGTGCCAGCAGCTCCACAGGGGATCAGCCCCAGCATTTT CASSSTGDQPQHF TRBJ1-5 TRBD1 TRBV11-2
TGTGCCACCGCAGATGGGGGGGGCGCGCGGGGCTACACCTTC CATADGGGARGYTF TRBJ1-2 . TRBV15
TGTGCCAGCAGCCCTTCCGGGACAGGAAATCAGCCCCAGCATTTT CASSPSGTGNQPQHF TRBJ1-5 TRBD1 TRBV7-8
TGTGCCAGCAGCCGGGTGAACACTGAAGCTTTCTTT CASSRVNTEAFF TRBJ1-1 . TRBV5-6
TGTGCCAGCAGCTTGTTTAGAGGTCCTTATAATTCACCCCTCCACTTT CASSLFRGPYNSPLHF TRBJ1-6 . TRBV5-6
TGCAGCGTTGAGACAGGAAGGGGATACAATGAGCAGTTCTTC CSVETGRGYNEQFF TRBJ2-1 . TRBV29-1
TGTGCCAGCAGTGAACGGGACACTGAAGCTTTCTTT CASSERDTEAFF TRBJ1-1 . TRBV6-1
TGTGCCAGCAGCGGTAATCGGGGGGCCGATTACAATGAGCAGTTCTTC CASSGNRGADYNEQFF TRBJ2-1 . TRBV7-9
TGTGCCAGCAGTACCTCGACGGGGTTCTATGGCTACACCTTC CASSTSTGFYGYTF TRBJ1-2 . TRBV6-5
TGCGCCAGCAGCCAAGAAACGCCACACAGGGGAAAAGTTGGGGTTTCACCCCTCCACTTT CASSQETPHRGKVGVSPLHF TRBJ1-6 TRBD1 TRBV4-1
TGTGCCAGTAGGGAACAGGGTGGAGGCCCCCAGCATTTT CASREQGGGPQHF TRBJ1-5 . TRBV19
TGCGCCAGCAGCTTAGGGGGCCGGAACACTGAAGCTTTCTTT CASSLGGRNTEAFF TRBJ1-1 TRBD1 TRBV5-1
TGTGCCAGCAACTCCAGGACACCTAATGAAAAACTGTTTTTT CASNSRTPNEKLFF TRBJ1-4 . TRBV6-1
TGTGCCAGCAGTCAAAACAGGGGTGAAAAACTGTTTTTT CASSQNRGEKLFF TRBJ1-4 TRBD1 TRBV11-2
TGTGCCAGCAGCTTAAATGGGCCACAGGGGTCGAACACCATATATTTT CASSLNGPQGSNTIYF TRBJ1-3 TRBD1 TRBV7-2
TGTGCCAGCAGTTACTCGTTCAGGGGTCTGTCTGAAGCTTTCTTT CASSYSFRGLSEAFF TRBJ1-1 . TRBV6-5